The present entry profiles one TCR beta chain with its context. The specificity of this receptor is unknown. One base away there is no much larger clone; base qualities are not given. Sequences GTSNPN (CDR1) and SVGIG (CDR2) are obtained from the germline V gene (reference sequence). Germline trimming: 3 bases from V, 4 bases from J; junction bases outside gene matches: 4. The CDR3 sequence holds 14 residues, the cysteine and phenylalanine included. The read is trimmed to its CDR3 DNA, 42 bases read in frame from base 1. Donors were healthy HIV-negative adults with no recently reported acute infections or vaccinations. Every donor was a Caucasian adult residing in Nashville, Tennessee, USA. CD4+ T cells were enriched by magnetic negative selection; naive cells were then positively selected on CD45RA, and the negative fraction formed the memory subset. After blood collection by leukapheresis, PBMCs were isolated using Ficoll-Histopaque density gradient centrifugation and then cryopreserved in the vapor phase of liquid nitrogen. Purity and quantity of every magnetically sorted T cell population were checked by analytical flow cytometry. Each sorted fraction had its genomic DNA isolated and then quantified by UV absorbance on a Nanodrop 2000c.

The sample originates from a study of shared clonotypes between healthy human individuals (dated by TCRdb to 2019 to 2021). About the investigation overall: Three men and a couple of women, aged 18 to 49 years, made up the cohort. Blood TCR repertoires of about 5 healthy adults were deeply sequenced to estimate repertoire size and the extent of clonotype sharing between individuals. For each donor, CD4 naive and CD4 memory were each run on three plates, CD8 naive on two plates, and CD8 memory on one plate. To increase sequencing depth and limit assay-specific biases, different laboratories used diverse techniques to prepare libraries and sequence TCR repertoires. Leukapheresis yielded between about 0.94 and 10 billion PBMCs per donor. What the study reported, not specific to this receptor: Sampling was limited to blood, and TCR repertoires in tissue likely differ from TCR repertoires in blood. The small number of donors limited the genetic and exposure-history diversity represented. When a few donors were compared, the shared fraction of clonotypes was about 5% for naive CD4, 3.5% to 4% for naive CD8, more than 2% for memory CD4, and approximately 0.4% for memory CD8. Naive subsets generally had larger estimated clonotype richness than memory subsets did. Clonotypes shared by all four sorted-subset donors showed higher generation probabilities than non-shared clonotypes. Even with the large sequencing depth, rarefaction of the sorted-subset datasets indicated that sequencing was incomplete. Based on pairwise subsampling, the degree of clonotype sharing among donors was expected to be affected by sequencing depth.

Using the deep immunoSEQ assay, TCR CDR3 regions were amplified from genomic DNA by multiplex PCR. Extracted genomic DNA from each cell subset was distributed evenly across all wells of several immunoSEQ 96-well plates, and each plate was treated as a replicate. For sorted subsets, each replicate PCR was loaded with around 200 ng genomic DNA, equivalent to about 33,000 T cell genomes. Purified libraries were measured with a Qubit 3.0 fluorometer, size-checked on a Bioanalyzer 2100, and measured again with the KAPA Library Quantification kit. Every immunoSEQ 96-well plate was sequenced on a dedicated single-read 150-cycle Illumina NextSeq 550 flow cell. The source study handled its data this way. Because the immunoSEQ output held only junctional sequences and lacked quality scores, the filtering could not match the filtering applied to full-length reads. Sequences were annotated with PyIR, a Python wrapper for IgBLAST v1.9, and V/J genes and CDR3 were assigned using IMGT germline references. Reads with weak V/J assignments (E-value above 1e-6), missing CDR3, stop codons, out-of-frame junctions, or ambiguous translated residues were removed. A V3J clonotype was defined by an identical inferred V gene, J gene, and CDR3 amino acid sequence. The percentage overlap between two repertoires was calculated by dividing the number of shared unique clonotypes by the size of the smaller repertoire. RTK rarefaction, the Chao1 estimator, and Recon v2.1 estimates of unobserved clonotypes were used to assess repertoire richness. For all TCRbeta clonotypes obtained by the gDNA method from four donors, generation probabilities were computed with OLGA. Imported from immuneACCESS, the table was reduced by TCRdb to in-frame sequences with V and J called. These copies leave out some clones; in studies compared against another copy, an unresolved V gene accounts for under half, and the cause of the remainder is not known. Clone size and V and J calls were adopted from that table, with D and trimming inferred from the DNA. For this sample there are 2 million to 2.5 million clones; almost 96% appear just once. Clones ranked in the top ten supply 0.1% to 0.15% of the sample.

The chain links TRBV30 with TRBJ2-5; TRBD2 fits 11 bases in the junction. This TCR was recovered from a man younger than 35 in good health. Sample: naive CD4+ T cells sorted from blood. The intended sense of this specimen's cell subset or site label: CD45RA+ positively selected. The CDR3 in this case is CAWRTSGIPETQYF. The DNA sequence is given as TGTGCCTGGAGGACTAGCGGGATCCCAGAGACCCAGTACTTC.